This T cell receptor (beta chain) was documented in a study of blood T cells in healthy people across ages. General study results and limits: In long-lived donors, naive CD4+ cell counts and diversity exceeded those of aged donors. Because sorting was not performed, PBMCs prevented conclusive naive versus antigen-experienced comparison. The percentage of naive T cells correlated strongly with TCR beta diversity.

The CDR3 is 13 amino acids. Germline loops: CDR1 MDHEN, CDR2 SYDVKM. V was clipped by 2 bases and J by 3 bases, with 8 bases between them. Together with a sample-barcoded 5' primer, a J-beta primer mix was included in a second PCR lasting roughly 6 to 12 cycles. TCRdb re-derived calls from the 5' RACE reads in MiXCR, one entry per CDR3 protein. The sample contains hundreds of thousands of distinct CDR3 sequences, 55% to 75% of which appear only once. Worth noting for this clonotype: Its antigen is not known.

This TCR was sampled from a man aged 25-45 years in good health. Sample: blood. V gene TRBV28 combines with J gene TRBJ2-7; D is ambiguous. CDR3 nucleotides: TGTGCCAGCAGTTTAGGCGGTATCTACGAGCAGTACTTC. Protein: CASSLGGIYEQYF. Using reference TRBV28 and TRBJ2-7 for the parts outside the CDR3, the full variable domain is DVKVTQSSRYLVKRTGEKVFLECVQDMDHENMFWYRQDPGLGLRLIYFSYDVKMKEKGDIPEGYSVSREKKERFSLILESASTNQTSMYLCASSLGGIYEQYFGPGTRLTVT.